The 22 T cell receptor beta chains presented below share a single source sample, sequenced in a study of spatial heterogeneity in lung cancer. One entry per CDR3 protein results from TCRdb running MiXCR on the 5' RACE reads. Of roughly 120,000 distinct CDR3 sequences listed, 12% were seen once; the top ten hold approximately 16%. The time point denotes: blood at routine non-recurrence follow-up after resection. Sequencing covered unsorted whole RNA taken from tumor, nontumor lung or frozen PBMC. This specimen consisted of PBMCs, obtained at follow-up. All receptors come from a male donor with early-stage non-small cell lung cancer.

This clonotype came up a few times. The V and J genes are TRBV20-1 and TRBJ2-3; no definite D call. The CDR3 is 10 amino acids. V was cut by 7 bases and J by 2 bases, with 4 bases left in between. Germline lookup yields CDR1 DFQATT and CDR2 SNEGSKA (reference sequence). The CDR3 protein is CSGSTDTQYF. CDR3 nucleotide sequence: TGCAGTGGATCCACAGATACGCAGTATTTT.

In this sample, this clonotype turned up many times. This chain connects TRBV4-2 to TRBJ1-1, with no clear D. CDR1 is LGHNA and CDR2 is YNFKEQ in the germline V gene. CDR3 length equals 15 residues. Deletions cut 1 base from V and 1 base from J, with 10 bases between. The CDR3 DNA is TGTGCCAGCAGCCAAGCCGGGCGAACGAACACTGAAGCTTTCTTT. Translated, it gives CASSQAGRTNTEAFF.

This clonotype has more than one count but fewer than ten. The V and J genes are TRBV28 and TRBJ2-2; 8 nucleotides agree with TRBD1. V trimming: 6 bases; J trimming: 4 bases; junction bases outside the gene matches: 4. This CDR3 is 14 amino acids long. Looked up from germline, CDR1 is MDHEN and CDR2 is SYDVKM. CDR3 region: CASSLTGGTGELFF. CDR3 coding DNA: TGTGCCAGCAGCTTAACAGGGGGCACCGGGGAGCTGTTTTTT. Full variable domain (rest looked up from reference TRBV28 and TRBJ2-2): DVKVTQSSRYLVKRTGEKVFLECVQDMDHENMFWYRQDPGLGLRLIYFSYDVKMKEKGDIPEGYSVSREKKERFSLILESASTNQTSMYLCASSLTGGTGELFFGEGSRLTVL.

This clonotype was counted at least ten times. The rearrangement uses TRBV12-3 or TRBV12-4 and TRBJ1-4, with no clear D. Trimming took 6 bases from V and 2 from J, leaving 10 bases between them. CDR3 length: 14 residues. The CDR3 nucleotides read TGTGCCAGCAGGAGAAAAGGGACTAATGAAAAACTGTTTTTT. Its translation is CASRRKGTNEKLFF.

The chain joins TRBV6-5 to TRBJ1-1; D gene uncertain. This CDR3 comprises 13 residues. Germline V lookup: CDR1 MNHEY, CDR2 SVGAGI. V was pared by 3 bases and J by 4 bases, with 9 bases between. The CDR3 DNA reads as TGTGCCAGCAGTTATATAAGAGGCACTGAAGCTTTCTTT. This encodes CASSYIRGTEAFF.

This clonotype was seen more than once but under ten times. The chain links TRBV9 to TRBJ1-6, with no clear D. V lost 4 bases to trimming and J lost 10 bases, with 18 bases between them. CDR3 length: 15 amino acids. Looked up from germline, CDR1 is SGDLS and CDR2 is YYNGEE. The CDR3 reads CASSLEGTRRSPLHF. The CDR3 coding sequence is TGTGCCAGCAGCCTCGAAGGAACAAGACGGTCACCCCTCCACTTT.

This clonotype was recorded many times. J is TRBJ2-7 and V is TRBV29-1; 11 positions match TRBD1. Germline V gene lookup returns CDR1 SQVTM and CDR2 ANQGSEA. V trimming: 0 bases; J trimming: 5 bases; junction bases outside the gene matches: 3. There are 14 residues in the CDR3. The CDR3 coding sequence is TGCAGCGTTGAAGAGTCGGGACAGGGGGACGAGCAGTACTTC. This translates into CSVEESGQGDEQYF.

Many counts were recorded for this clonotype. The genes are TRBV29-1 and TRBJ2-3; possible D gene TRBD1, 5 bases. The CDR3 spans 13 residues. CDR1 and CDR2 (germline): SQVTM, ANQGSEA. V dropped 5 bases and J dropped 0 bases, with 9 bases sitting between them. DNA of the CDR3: TGCAGCGTTCAAAGGGGAAGCACAGATACGCAGTATTTT. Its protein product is CSVQRGSTDTQYF.

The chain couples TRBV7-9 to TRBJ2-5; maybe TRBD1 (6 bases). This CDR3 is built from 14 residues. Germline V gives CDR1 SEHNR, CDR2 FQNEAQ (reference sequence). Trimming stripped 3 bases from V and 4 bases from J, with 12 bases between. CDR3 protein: CASSLGAGRETQYF. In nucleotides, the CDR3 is TGTGCCAGCAGCTTGGGGGCAGGCCGAGAGACCCAGTACTTC.

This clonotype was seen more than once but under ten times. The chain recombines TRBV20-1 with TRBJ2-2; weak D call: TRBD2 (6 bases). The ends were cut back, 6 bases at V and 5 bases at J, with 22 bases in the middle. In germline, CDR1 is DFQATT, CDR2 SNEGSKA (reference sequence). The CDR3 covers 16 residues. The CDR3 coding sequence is TGCAGTGCCCAACAGGCGACTAGTTTCCCTACCGGGGAGCTGTTTTTT. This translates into CSAQQATSFPTGELFF.

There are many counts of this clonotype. The CDR3 sequence: CSARHLETQYF. The CDR3 coding sequence is TGCAGTGCAAGGCACCTAGAGACCCAGTACTTC. V is TRBV20-1 and J is TRBJ2-5; D is undetermined. CDR1 DFQATT and CDR2 SNEGSKA come from the germline V gene (reference sequence). The length of the CDR3 is 11 residues. The V end was cut by 6 bases, the J end by 4 bases, with 9 bases between.

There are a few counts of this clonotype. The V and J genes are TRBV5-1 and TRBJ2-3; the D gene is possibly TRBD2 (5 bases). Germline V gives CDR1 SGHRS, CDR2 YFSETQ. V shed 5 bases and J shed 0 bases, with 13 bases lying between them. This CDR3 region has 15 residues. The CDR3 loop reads CASSNREYSTDTQYF. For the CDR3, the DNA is TGCGCCAGCAGTAACCGGGAATATAGCACAGATACGCAGTATTTT.

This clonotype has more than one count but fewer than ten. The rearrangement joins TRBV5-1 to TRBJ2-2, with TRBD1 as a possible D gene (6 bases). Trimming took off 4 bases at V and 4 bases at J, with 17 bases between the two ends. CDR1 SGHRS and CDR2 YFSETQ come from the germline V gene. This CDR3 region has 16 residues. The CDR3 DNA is TGCGCCAGCAGCGGGGGCCCTCTGAGGGGCACCGGGGAGCTGTTTTTT. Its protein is CASSGGPLRGTGELFF.

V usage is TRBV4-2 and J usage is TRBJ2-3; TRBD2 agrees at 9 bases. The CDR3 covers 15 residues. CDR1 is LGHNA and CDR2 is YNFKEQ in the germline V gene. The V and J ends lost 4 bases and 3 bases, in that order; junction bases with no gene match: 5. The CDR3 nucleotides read TGTGCCAGCAGCCCCCAGGCGGGGGGGACAGATACGCAGTATTTT. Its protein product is CASSPQAGGTDTQYF.

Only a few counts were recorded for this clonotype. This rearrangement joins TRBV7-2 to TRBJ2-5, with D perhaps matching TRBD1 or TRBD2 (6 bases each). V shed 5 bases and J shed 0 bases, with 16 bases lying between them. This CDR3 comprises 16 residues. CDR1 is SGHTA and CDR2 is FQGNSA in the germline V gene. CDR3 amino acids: CASSPARGVHQETQYF. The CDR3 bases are TGTGCCAGCAGCCCAGCGAGGGGGGTACACCAAGAGACCCAGTACTTC.

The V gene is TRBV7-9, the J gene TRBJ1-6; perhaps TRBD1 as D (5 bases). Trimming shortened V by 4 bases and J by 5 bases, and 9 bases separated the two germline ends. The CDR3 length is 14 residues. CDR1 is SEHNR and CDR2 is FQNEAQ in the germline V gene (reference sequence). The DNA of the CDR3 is TGTGCCAGCAGCTCCGGGACCGATAATTCACCCCTCCACTTT. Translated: CASSSGTDNSPLHF.

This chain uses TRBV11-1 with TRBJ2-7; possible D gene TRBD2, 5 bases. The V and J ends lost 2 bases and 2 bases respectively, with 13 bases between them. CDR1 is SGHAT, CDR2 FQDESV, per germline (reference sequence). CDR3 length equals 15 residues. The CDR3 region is CASSLRGFPTYEQYF. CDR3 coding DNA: TGTGCCAGCAGCTTAAGAGGGTTTCCCACCTACGAGCAGTACTTC.

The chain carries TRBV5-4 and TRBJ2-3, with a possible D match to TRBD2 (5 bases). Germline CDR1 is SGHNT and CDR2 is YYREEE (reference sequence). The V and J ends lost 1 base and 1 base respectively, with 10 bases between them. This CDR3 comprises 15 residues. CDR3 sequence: CASSLITAGTDTQYF. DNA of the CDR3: TGTGCCAGCAGCTTGATAACAGCGGGCACAGATACGCAGTATTTT.

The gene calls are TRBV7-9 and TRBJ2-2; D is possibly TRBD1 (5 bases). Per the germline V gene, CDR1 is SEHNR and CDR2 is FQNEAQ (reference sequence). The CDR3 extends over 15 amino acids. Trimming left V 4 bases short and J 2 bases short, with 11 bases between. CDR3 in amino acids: CASSSPTDNTGELFF. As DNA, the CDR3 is TGTGCCAGCAGCTCCCCGACAGATAACACCGGGGAGCTGTTTTTT. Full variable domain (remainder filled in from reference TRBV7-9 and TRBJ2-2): DTGVSQNPRHKITKRGQNVTFRCDPISEHNRLYWYRQTLGQGPEFLTYFQNEAQLEKSRLLSDRFSAERPKGSFSTLEIQRTEQGDSAMYLCASSSPTDNTGELFFGEGSRLTVL.

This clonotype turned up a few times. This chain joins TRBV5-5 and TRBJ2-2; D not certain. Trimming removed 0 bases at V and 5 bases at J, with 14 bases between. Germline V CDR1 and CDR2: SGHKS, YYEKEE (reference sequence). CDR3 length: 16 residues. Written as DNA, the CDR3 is TGTGCCAGCAGCTTGGAGGCAAGACGATTAACCGGGGAGCTGTTTTTT. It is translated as CASSLEARRLTGELFF.

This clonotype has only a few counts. The CDR3 region is CASSRAGGMDGYTF. DNA for the CDR3: TGTGCCAGCAGCCGGGCCGGGGGAATGGATGGCTACACCTTC. The V call is TRBV3-1, the J call TRBJ1-2; the D gene is possibly TRBD1 (5 bases). Trimming shortened V by 4 bases and J by 6 bases, and 15 bases separated the two germline ends. The CDR3 covers 14 residues. Looked up from germline, CDR1 is LGHDT and CDR2 is YNNKEL (reference sequence).

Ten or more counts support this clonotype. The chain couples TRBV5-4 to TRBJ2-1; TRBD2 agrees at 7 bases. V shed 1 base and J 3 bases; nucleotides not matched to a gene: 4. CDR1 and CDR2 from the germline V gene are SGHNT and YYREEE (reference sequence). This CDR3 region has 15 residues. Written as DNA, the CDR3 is TGTGCCAGCAGCTTGCCAGCGGGATTCTACAATGAGCAGTTCTTC. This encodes CASSLPAGFYNEQFF.